This T cell receptor beta chain was captured in a study of regulatory T cells in long-lasting Graves disease. The sample's time point: newly diagnosed GD, antithyroid drugs for less than 3 months. PBMC RNA was the source of the TCR library. Arm-PCR of CDR3 regions with iRepertoire HTBI primers generated TCR beta libraries. One entry per CDR3 protein results from TCRdb running MiXCR on the multiplex PCR reads. The sample records approximately 490,000 distinct CDR3 sequences, 15% to 20% being singletons. V was clipped by 1 base and J by 0 bases; unmatched bases: 6. Germline V lookup: CDR1 DFQATT, CDR2 SNEGSKA (reference sequence). This CDR3 comprises 16 residues. These data also featured in a second study, about T cells in Graves' hyperthyroidism and ophthalmopathy. That work adds: Criteria for exclusion of patients were uncontrolled infection, other autoimmune disease, pregnancy or lactation. First-round RT-PCR with HTBI primers amplified the TCR CDR3 region.

The clonotype was recovered from a man between 35 and 55 years old with Graves disease. The specimen was peripheral blood mononuclear cells (PBMCs), collected at new diagnosis, from a patient treated with antithyroid drugs. The genes are TRBV20-1 and TRBJ2-4; 7 bases align to TRBD1. The CDR3 spells CSARVEGQLAKNIQYF. CDR3 bases: TGCAGTGCTAGAGTCGAGGGACAGTTAGCCAAAAACATTCAGTACTTC.